This passage covers 15 T cell receptor beta chains from one sample sequenced in a study of OX40 agonist ivuxolimab in advanced cancers. The method was immunoSEQ multiplex PCR; TCRdb's version includes in-frame clones alone and lacks a portion of them. This table holds tens of thousands of clones, about 83% found once. The starting material was CD4+ or CD8+ T cells sorted from blood, obtained in a trial of the OX40 agonist ivuxolimab. The receptor set was obtained from an adult with an advanced solid tumor such as melanoma, head and neck, liver or kidney cancer.

This clone was found once. DNA of the CDR3: TGTGCCAGCAAACACCGGGACAGTGATGGCTACACCTTC. This translates into CASKHRDSDGYTF. The chain joins TRBV6-5 to TRBJ1-2; 7 bases map to TRBD1. Germline loops: CDR1 MNHEY, CDR2 SVGAGI. The length of the CDR3 is 13 residues. With V trimmed by 7 bases and J by 6 bases, 8 bases remained unmatched.

V gene TRBV5-4 combines with J gene TRBJ2-5, with D possibly TRBD2 on 6 matching bases. V was shortened by 3 bases and J by 3 bases, with 12 bases between the two germline ends. Germline V lookup: CDR1 SGHNT, CDR2 YYREEE (reference sequence). This CDR3 spans 14 amino acids. The CDR3 loop is CASSSWTGEETQYF. CDR3 nucleotide sequence: TGTGCCAGCAGCTCCTGGACGGGAGAAGAGACCCAGTACTTC.

The gene calls are TRBV7-2 and TRBJ2-5; TRBD2 aligns across 10 bases. Germline trimming cut 6 bases from V and 4 bases from J; bases unmatched to any gene: 11. Germline V gene data show CDR1 as SGHTA and CDR2 as FQGNSA. CDR3 length equals 16 residues. CDR3 protein: CASRAPGLALRETQYF. The CDR3 DNA follows: TGTGCCAGCAGAGCCCCGGGACTAGCGTTGAGAGAGACCCAGTACTTC.

This clone was seen only once. The rearrangement joins TRBV5-6 to TRBJ2-5, with a weak D call TRBD2 (6 bases). V was shortened by 2 bases and J by 1 base, with 9 bases between the two germline ends. CDR1 is SGHDT, CDR2 YYEEEE, per germline. This CDR3 has 14 amino acids. In DNA, the CDR3 is TGTGCCAGCAGCTTAGTCGGGGGCCAAGAGACCCAGTACTTC. Its translation is CASSLVGGQETQYF.

This clone was seen a few times. The chain couples TRBV18 to TRBJ2-3; tentatively, D is TRBD1 or TRBD2 (5 bases each). Germline CDR1 reads KGHSH; CDR2 reads LQKENI. The CDR3 has 15 amino acids. Deletions cut 0 bases from V and 2 bases from J, with 9 bases between. Here the CDR3 reads CASSPPAGATDTQYF. In DNA, the CDR3 is TGTGCCAGCTCACCACCGGCCGGGGCCACAGATACGCAGTATTTT.

This clone was observed once. J is TRBJ1-3 and V is TRBV6-5; a possible D gene is TRBD1 (6 bases). This CDR3 has 12 amino acids. Deletions cut 8 bases from V and 4 bases from J, with 9 bases between. Germline CDR1 MNHEY, CDR2 SVGAGI. CDR3 protein: CASQGSGNTIYF. The CDR3 coding sequence is TGTGCCAGCCAGGGGTCGGGAAACACCATATATTTT.

This clone was seen a single time. CDR3 nucleotides: TGCAGCGTCAAGCCGGGACTAGAGGTCTACGAGCAGTACTTC. It is translated as CSVKPGLEVYEQYF. The rearrangement joins TRBV29-1 to TRBJ2-7; 8 bases match TRBD2. Looked up from germline, CDR1 is SQVTM and CDR2 is ANQGSEA. The CDR3 length is 14 residues. The V segment lost 6 bases and the J segment 3 bases; nucleotides outside the gene matches: 10.

This clone was recorded once. This rearrangement joins TRBV29-1 to TRBJ2-1; D remains unclear. Germline lookup yields CDR1 SQVTM and CDR2 ANQGSEA. V was clipped by 2 bases and J by 3 bases, with 5 bases between them. This CDR3 region has 12 residues. The CDR3 loop is CSVERVYNEQFF. In DNA, the CDR3 is TGCAGCGTTGAAAGGGTCTACAATGAGCAGTTCTTC.

This clone was picked up one time. The V and J genes are TRBV5-4 and TRBJ2-3; D is unclear. Germline CDR1 is SGHNT and CDR2 is YYREEE (reference sequence). This CDR3 has 12 amino acids. V shed 0 bases and J shed 5 bases, with 4 bases lying between them. The CDR3 nucleotides read TGTGCCAGCAGCTTGGTGGGAGATACGCAGTATTTT. Translation gives CASSLVGDTQYF.

The V gene is TRBV2, the J gene TRBJ1-2; a possible D gene is TRBD1 (6 bases). CDR1 SNHLY and CDR2 FYNNEI come from the germline V gene. CDR3 length equals 13 residues. V lost 10 bases and J 7 bases, leaving 19 bases between the germline ends. The CDR3 nucleotides are TGTGCCACTTCAGGGGCCGCGGCTTCTGGCTACACCTTC. Its protein product is CATSGAAASGYTF.

The chain uses TRBV16 and TRBJ2-3; possibly TRBD1 for D (6 bases). Germline CDR1 reads KGHSY; CDR2 reads FQNENV. This CDR3 comprises 11 residues. V was clipped by 10 bases and J by 1 base, with 6 bases between them. The CDR3 DNA follows: TGTGCCACAGGGGGCACAGATACGCAGTATTTT. This gives the protein CATGGTDTQYF.

V is TRBV18 and J is TRBJ2-3; 8 bases map to TRBD1. Trimming cost V 3 bases and J 0 bases; bases outside gene matches: 2. The CDR3 sequence is 15 residues long. CDR1 KGHSH and CDR2 LQKENI come from the germline V gene. CDR3 DNA sequence: TGTGCCAGCTCACCGACAGGGGCTAGCACAGATACGCAGTATTTT. It yields the protein CASSPTGASTDTQYF.

V usage is TRBV13 and J usage is TRBJ1-2; 11 bases match TRBD1. The CDR3 has 17 residues. V lost 5 bases to trimming and J lost 8 bases; unmatched junction nucleotides: 16. Per germline, CDR1 PRHDT and CDR2 FYEKMQ (reference sequence). CDR3 nucleotides: TGTGCCAGCAGCGCCCTCTCTCGCTGGACAGGGGGCGAGGGCTACACCTTC. Residues: CASSALSRWTGGEGYTF.

J is TRBJ2-2 and V is TRBV11-2; D remains unclear. CDR3 length: 13 amino acids. V was trimmed by 3 bases and J by 4 bases, leaving 6 bases between them. The V gene's germline CDR1 is SGHAT and CDR2 FQNNGV. In DNA form, the CDR3 reads TGTGCCAGCAGCTTCCTTTTCACCGGGGAGCTGTTTTTT. It specifies CASSFLFTGELFF.

The CDR3 is CASFPGTANYGYTF. In nucleotides, the CDR3 is TGTGCCAGCTTCCCCGGGACGGCGAACTATGGCTACACCTTC. The chain recombines TRBV28 with TRBJ1-2; D possibly corresponds to TRBD1 (5 bases). Trimming removed 8 bases at V and 2 bases at J, with 15 bases between. Germline V gene lookup returns CDR1 MDHEN and CDR2 SYDVKM. The CDR3 loop spans 14 amino acids.